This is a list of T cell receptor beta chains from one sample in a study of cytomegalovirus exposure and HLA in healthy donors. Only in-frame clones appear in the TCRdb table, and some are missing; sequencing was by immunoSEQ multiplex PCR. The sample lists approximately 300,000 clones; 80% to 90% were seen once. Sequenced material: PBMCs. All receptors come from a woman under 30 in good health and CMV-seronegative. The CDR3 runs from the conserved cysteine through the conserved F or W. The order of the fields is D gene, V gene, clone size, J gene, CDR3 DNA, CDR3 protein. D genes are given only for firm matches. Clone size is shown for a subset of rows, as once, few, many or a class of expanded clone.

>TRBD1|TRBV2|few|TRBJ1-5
TGTGCCAGCAGTGTTACAGGGGCAGCTAGGCAGCCCCAGCATTTT
CASSVTGAARQPQHF
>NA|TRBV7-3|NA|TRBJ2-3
TGTGCCAGCAGCTCTGGGACTGTCGTAACTACGCAGTATTTT
CASSSGTVVTTQYF
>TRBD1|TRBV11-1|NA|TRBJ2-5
TGTGCCAGCAGAGTAGGGACAGCGCATGGAGAGACCCAGTACTTC
CASRVGTAHGETQYF
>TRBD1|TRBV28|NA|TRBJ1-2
TGTGCCGTCCCACGGAATTCCGGGACAGGGAACTATGGCTACACCTTC
CAVPRNSGTGNYGYTF
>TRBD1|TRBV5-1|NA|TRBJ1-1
TGCGCCAGCAGCATACAGGGGCCCTTGAACACTGAAGCTTTCTTT
CASSIQGPLNTEAFF
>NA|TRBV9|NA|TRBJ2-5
TGTGCCAGCAGCGCCCAGGGACAAGGAGAGACCCAGTACTTC
CASSAQGQGETQYF
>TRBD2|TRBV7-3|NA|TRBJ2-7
TGTGCCAGCAGCCTCCTAGCGGGAGGCGCCTACGAGCAGTACTTC
CASSLLAGGAYEQYF
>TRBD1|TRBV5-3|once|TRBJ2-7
TGTGCCAGAAGCGGGGGGACAGGGGGCTGGCACGAGCAGTACTTC
CARSGGTGGWHEQYF
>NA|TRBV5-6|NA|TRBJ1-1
TGTGCCAGCAGCCTGGCCTTGGAAGCTTTCTTT
CASSLALEAFF
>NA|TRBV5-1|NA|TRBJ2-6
TGCGCCAGCAGCTATGACGGGGCTGGGGCCAACGTCCTGACTTTC
CASSYDGAGANVLTF
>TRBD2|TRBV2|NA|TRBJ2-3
TGTGCCAGCAGACTAGCGGGAGGGGGTTTTAGCACAGATACGCAGTATTTT
CASRLAGGGFSTDTQYF
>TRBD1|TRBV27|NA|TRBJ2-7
TGTGCCAGCAGTTACGGACAGGGCGAGGGGGACGAGCAGTACTTC
CASSYGQGEGDEQYF
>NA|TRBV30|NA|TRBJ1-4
TGTGCCTGGAAGGCGGGCGAAAAACTGTTTTTT
CAWKAGEKLFF
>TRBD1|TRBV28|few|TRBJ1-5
TGTGCCAGCAGTTTACGGACAGGGGACCAGCCCCAGCATTTT
CASSLRTGDQPQHF
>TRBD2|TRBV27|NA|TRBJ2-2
TGTGCCAGCAGGAAAGCGGGAGCGAACACCGGGGAGCTGTTTTTT
CASRKAGANTGELFF
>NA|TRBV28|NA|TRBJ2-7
TGTGCCAGCAGCCCCGGGACTGAGTCCTACGAGCAGTACTTC
CASSPGTESYEQYF
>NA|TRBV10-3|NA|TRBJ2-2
TGTGCCTCCCAAGCGGACACCGGGGAGCTGTTTTTT
CASQADTGELFF
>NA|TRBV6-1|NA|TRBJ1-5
TGTGCCAGCAGGATCTACAGGGTAAGCAATCAGCCCCAGCATTTT
CASRIYRVSNQPQHF
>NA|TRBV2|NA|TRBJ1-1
TGTGCCAGCAGTGCAGGCGCAGAAATGAACACTGAAGCTTTCTTT
CASSAGAEMNTEAFF
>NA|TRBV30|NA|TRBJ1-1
TGTGCCTGGAGACGACAATCGAACACTGAAGCTTTCTTT
CAWRRQSNTEAFF
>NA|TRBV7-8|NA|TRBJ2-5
TGTGCCAGCAGCTTAGGGCAGCAAGAGACCCAGTACTTC
CASSLGQQETQYF
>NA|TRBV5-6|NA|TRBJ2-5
TGTGCCAGCAGCTCTAAAGAGACCCAGTACTTC
CASSSKETQYF
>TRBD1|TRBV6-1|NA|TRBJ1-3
TGTGCCAGCAGTGTTTTGGGACAGGGGCGAAACACCATATATTTT
CASSVLGQGRNTIYF
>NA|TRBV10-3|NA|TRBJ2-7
TGTGCCATCAGGAGAGAGGTTGAGTACGAGCAGTACTTC
CAIRREVEYEQYF
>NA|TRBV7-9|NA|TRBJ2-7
TGTGCCAGCAGCTTGACAGTTTTCAACGAGCAGTACTTC
CASSLTVFNEQYF
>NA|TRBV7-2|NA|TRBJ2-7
TGTGCCAGCAGCTCTACAGGGTTCTCCTACGAGCAGTACTTC
CASSSTGFSYEQYF
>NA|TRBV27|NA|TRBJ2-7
TGTGCCAGCGACTCGGGTCCGGCAGACCCCTACGAGCAGTACTTC
CASDSGPADPYEQYF
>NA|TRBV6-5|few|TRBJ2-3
TGTGCCAGCGGGAGGCGCCCAGATACGCAGTATTTT
CASGRRPDTQYF
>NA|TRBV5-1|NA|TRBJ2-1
TGCGCCAGTGGTGGGGGGTTTTCCTACAATGAGCAGTTCTTC
CASGGGFSYNEQFF
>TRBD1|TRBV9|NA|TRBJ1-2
TGTGCCAGCAGCGCAACACGGGACAGAGCCTATGGCTACACCTTC
CASSATRDRAYGYTF
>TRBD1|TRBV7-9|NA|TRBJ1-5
TGTGCCAGCAGCTCCCGGGACAGCAAGAAGCCCCAGCATTTT
CASSSRDSKKPQHF
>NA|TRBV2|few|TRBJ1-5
TGTGCCAGCAACCCTTCACAGGGCCCTAATCAGCCCCAGCATTTT
CASNPSQGPNQPQHF
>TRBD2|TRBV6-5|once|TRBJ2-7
TGTGCCAGCAGTTACTCGATCAGCGGGAGAAACGAGCAGTACTTC
CASSYSISGRNEQYF
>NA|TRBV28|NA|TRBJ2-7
TGTGCCAGCAGTTTCAGGGGATTCGGTTACGAGCAGTACTTC
CASSFRGFGYEQYF
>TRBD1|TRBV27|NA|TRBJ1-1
TGTGCCAGCAGTTTGAAGACAGGGGGGATTGAAGCTTTCTTT
CASSLKTGGIEAFF
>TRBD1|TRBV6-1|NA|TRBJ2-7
TGTGCCAGCAGTGACGTAGTCCCGGGACAGGGGACCGGCTCCTACGAGCAGTACTTC
CASSDVVPGQGTGSYEQYF
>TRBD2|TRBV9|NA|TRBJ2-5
TGTGCCAGCAGCGTAGCTACTAGCGGGAGAGAGACCCAGTACTTC
CASSVATSGRETQYF
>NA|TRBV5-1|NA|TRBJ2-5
TGCGCCAGCAGGTCAGCGGTACAAGAGACCCAGTACTTC
CASRSAVQETQYF
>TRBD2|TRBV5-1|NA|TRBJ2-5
TGCGCCAGCAGCAAAAGACTAGCGGGGCAAGAGACCCAGTACTTC
CASSKRLAGQETQYF
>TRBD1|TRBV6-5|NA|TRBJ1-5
TGTGCCAGCAGTTCTGGACAGGGGGATCAGCCCCAGCATTTT
CASSSGQGDQPQHF
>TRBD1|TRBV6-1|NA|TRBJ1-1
TGTGCCAGCAGTTCGGACAGGGACGCTGAAGCTTTCTTT
CASSSDRDAEAFF